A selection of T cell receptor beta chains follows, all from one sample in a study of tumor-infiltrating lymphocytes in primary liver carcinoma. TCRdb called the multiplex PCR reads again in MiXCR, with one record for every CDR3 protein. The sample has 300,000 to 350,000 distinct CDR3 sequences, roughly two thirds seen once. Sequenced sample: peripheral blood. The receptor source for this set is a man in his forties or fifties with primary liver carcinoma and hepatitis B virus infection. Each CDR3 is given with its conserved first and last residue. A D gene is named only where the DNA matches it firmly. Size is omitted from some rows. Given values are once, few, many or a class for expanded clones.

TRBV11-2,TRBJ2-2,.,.,TGTGCCAGCAGCTTAGTACTAGTCTCGGCCGGGGTGCTGTTTTTT,CASSLVLVSAGVLFF
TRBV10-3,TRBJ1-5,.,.,TGTGCCATCAGTGCGCAGGGAAGCAATCAGCCCCAGCATTTT,CAISAQGSNQPQHF
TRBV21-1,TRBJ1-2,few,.,TGTGCCAGCAGTCTGGTAGATGGCTACACCTTC,CASSLVDGYTF
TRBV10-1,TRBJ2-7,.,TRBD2,TGCGCCAGCAGTGATGGAGACGGAGTAGGACTAGCGGACTCCTACGAGCAGTACTTC,CASSDGDGVGLADSYEQYF
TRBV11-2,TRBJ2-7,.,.,TGTGCCAGCAGCTTGAGGTGGTGGCGCGGCGAGCAGTACTTC,CASSLRWWRGEQYF
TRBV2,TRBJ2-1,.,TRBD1,TGTGCCAGCAGCACGGACAGGGTGGACTACAATGAGCAGTTCTTC,CASSTDRVDYNEQFF
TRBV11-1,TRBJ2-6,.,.,TGTGCCAGCAGCTTAGACCGGTTTGGGTCCAACGTCCCGACTTTC,CASSLDRFGSNVPTF
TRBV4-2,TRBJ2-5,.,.,TGTGCCGGCACCCACGGAGAAACGCAAGAGACCCAGTACTTC,CAGTHGETQETQYF
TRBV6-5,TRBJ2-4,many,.,TGTGCCAGCAGGGCAACACCGACAGGGGAGGGAAACATTCAGTACTTC,CASRATPTGEGNIQYF
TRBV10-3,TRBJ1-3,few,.,TGTGCCATCAGTGTGGGGGACGGAAACACCATATATTTT,CAISVGDGNTIYF
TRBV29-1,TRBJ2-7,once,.,TGCAGCGTTGAAGACGGACAGACCGGGCTCGACCAGTACTTC,CSVEDGQTGLDQYF
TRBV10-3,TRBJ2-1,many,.,TGTGCCATCAGTGGGGCGGAAAATGAGCAGTTCTTC,CAISGAENEQFF
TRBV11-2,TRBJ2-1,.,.,TGTGCCAGCAGCCGAGGGGGAGTGGGACTCTACAATGAACAGTTCTTC,CASSRGGVGLYNEQFF
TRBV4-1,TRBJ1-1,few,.,TGCGCCAGCAGCCCCGACCCAGGGTCGGCTGAAGCTTTCTTT,CASSPDPGSAEAFF
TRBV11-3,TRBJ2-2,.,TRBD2,TGTGCCAGCAGCTTGAGACGGGGGGGGGACACCGGGGAGCTGTTTTTC,CASSLRRGGDTGELFF
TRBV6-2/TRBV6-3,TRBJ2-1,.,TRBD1,TGTGCCAGCAGTGAAGGATACAGGGGGAGTGAGCAGTTCTTC,CASSEGYRGSEQFF
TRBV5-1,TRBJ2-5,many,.,TGCGCCAGCAGCTTGGATGGCCGACCCCAAGAGACCCAGTACTTC,CASSLDGRPQETQYF
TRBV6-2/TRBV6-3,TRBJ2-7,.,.,TGTGCCAGCAGCGAAACACTAACCTACGAGCAGTACTTC,CASSETLTYEQYF
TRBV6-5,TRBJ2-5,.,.,TGTGCCAGCAGTACCCTAGGCCAGAAAGAGACCCAGTACTTC,CASSTLGQKETQYF
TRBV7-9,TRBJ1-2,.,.,TGTGCCAGCCTCGAGGGGAACTATGGCTACATCTTC,CASLEGNYGYIF
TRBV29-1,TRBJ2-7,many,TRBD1,TGCAGCGTTGGGACAGGGGCCCCTGAAAAGCAGTACTTC,CSVGTGAPEKQYF
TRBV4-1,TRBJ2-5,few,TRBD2,TGCGCCAGCAGCCAAGTTTCTAGCGGGAGTGTTGAGACCCAGTACTTC,CASSQVSSGSVETQYF
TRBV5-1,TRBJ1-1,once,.,TGCGCCAGCAGCTTGGCAGGAGTGCGGAACACTGAAGCTTTCTTT,CASSLAGVRNTEAFF
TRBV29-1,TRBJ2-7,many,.,TGCAGCGTTGACTACGAGCAGTACTTC,CSVDYEQYF